Listed here are 16 T cell receptor beta chains from one sample, sequenced in a study of CXCR3-negative and CXCR3-positive naive CD8 T cells. With UMI labels, 5' RACE was used to prepare the TRB cDNA libraries. Following a re-call of the 5' RACE reads, TCRdb has one entry per CDR3 protein and lacks DNA. Listed are over 100,000 distinct CDR3 sequences; approximately 0.29% falls within the top ten. The source material was naive CXCR3- CD8+ T cells from blood. The subset denotes: CD45RO-CCR7+CD27+CD95- naive CD8+ T cells lacking CXCR3 (TNR3-). These receptors were collected from a human donor in good health. Some clones in this sample may be carry-over from other donors' samples.

The chain has TRBV5-1 and TRBJ2-1; as DNA is missing, the TRBD1 call by TCRdb cannot be tested. CDR1 SGHRS and CDR2 YFSETQ come from the germline V gene. This CDR3 comprises 22 residues. CDR3 loop: CASSPTGGNWGAREGSYNEQFF. The full variable domain, its missing parts supplied by reference TRBV5-1 and TRBJ2-1, is KAGVTQTPRYLIKTRGQQVTLSCSPISGHRSVSWYQQTPGQGLQFLFEYFSETQRNKGNFPGRFSGRQFSNSRSEMNVSTLELGDSALYLCASSPTGGNWGAREGSYNEQFFGPGTRLTVL.

The genes are TRBV27 and TRBJ2-7; lacking DNA, the TRBD1 call made by TCRdb goes unchecked. Germline lookup yields CDR1 MNHEY and CDR2 SMNVEV (reference sequence). The CDR3 has 16 amino acids. The CDR3 here is CASSTRQGPLPYEQYF.

The CDR3 loop is CASSHSGTPLYEQYF. The chain recombines TRBV9 with TRBJ2-7; TCRdb picks TRBD1, but there is no DNA to check that call. The CDR3 covers 15 residues. Germline-derived CDR1 and CDR2 are SGDLS and YYNGEE.

This chain links TRBV20-1 with TRBJ2-4; checking the TCRdb D call of TRBD2 is not possible without DNA. The CDR3 runs 15 residues. The germline gives CDR1 DFQATT, CDR2 SNEGSKA (reference sequence). This CDR3 reads CSALPAGPMENIQYF.

V is TRBV3-1 and J is TRBJ1-6; the TCRdb D gene call, TRBD1, has no DNA to confirm it. Germline values: CDR1 LGHDT, CDR2 YNNKEL (reference sequence). The CDR3 totals 15 residues. The CDR3 here is CASSQSDRGSSPLHF.

The chain couples TRBV12-3 or TRBV12-4 to TRBJ2-3; TCRdb's D call, TRBD2, is unchecked because there is no DNA. CDR3 size: 16 residues. This CDR3 reads CPSSFGGGPSTDTQYF.

The chain couples TRBV7-3 to TRBJ1-1. The CDR3 is made up of 13 amino acids. Germline CDR1 reads SGHTA; CDR2 reads FQGTGA. The CDR3 sequence is CASSLGYGTEAFF.

This chain links TRBV12-3 or TRBV12-4 with TRBJ2-1; TCRdb calls TRBD2, which cannot be checked without DNA. The CDR3 runs 15 residues. CDR3 residues: CASSLVAGGPNEQFF.

This chain connects TRBV11-2 to TRBJ1-1. CDR1 is SGHAT and CDR2 is FQNNGV in the germline V gene. This CDR3 has 16 residues. The CDR3 spells CASSPRPESMNTEAFF. The variable domain in full, with the rest retrieved from reference TRBV11-2 and TRBJ1-1, is EAGVAQSPRYKIIEKRQSVAFWCNPISGHATLYWYQQILGQGPKLLIQFQNNGVVDDSQLPKDRFSAERLKGVDSTLKIQPAKLEDSAVYLCASSPRPESMNTEAFFGQGTRLTVV.

The genes are TRBV4-3 and TRBJ2-7. This CDR3 has 13 amino acids. CDR1 and CDR2 from the germline V gene are LGHNA and YSLEER. The CDR3 region is CASSQGFGEEQYF.

CDR3 loop: CASSQDVAGVGTQYF. The chain uses TRBV3-1 and TRBJ2-3; no DNA is available, so the TRBD2 call from TCRdb remains unchecked. CDR1 LGHDT and CDR2 YNNKEL come from the germline V gene (reference sequence). The CDR3 extends over 15 amino acids.

The rearrangement links TRBV4-1 to TRBJ2-7; TCRdb names TRBD2, which stays unverified in the absence of DNA. Germline CDR1 reads MGHRA; CDR2 reads YSYEKL. There are 15 residues in the CDR3. This CDR3 is CASSQLAGRTYEQYF.

This chain joins TRBV20-1 and TRBJ2-1; the D gene TCRdb calls, TRBD1, cannot be checked with no DNA. Germline-derived CDR1 and CDR2 are DFQATT and SNEGSKA (reference sequence). The CDR3 loop spans 16 amino acids. The CDR3 sequence is CSARDMTGATYNEQFF.

The rearrangement uses TRBV28 and TRBJ2-7; the TCRdb D gene call, TRBD1, has no DNA to confirm it. The germline gives CDR1 MDHEN, CDR2 SYDVKM. The CDR3 has 15 amino acids. This CDR3 reads CAREPGLAISYEQYF.

The chain links TRBV7-8 to TRBJ2-7. Per germline, CDR1 SGHVS and CDR2 FQNEAQ. CDR3 length: 13 amino acids. CDR3 residues: CASSVHRLYEQYF.

Here the CDR3 reads CASAGWNEQYF. The chain recombines TRBV28 with TRBJ2-7; the TRBD1 assignment by TCRdb is unverifiable without DNA. Germline CDR1 is MDHEN and CDR2 is SYDVKM. The CDR3 is made up of 11 amino acids.